The following is a T cell receptor beta chain sequence with its context. The data stem from a study of control samples from healthy donors and cancer patients. CDR3 length: 10 amino acids. Germline lookup yields CDR1 DFQATT and CDR2 SNEGSKA (reference sequence). Trimming pared 6 bases from V and 2 bases from J, leaving 4 bases between. Sequencing was performed with immunoSEQ multiplex PCR; in TCRdb, only in-frame clones are kept and a portion is missing. The sample carries around 200,000 clones, 91% recorded once. This TCR was recovered from a woman aged 25 to 39 in good health. The chain employs TRBV20-1 and TRBJ2-5; D gene unclear. Sequencing was carried out using blood. DNA for the CDR3: TGCAGTGCCGGACAAGAGACCCAGTACTTC. It yields the protein CSAGQETQYF.